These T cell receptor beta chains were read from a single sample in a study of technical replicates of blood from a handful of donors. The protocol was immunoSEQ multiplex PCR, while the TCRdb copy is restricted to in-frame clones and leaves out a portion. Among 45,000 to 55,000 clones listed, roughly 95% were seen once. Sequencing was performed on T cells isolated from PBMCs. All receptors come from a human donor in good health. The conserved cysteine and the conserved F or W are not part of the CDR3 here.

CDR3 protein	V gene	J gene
ATSREGGREGTQY	TRBV15	TRBJ2-5
ASSPTNGLTEQY	TRBV27	TRBJ2-7
ASSGTSDGPYNEQF	TRBV5-1	TRBJ2-1
ATRAGDHGYT	TRBV6-1	TRBJ1-2
ASSLGEVPLSTDTQY	TRBV7-9	TRBJ2-3
ASSDELLMNTEAF	TRBV6-1	TRBJ1-1
AWSGTGHQPQH	TRBV30	TRBJ1-5
ASSLVGGTYEQY	TRBV27	TRBJ2-7
ASSSREYGELF	TRBV5-4	TRBJ2-2
ASSPEARANYGYT	TRBV18	TRBJ1-2
SVLRDNSYEQY	TRBV29-1	TRBJ2-7
ASSARDPAFYGYT	TRBV6-1	TRBJ1-2
ASSHTGNQPQH	TRBV16	TRBJ1-5
ASSPSGRETYEQY	TRBV5-1	TRBJ2-7
ASSRYRVGGELF	TRBV4-1	TRBJ2-2
ATIFIGAEAF	TRBV6-1	TRBJ1-1
ASSYARGYAGELF	TRBV6-5	TRBJ2-2
ASSVTVNTEAF	TRBV9	TRBJ1-1
ASSSWGQVGTEAF	TRBV19	TRBJ1-1
ASSLGLPGNEQY	TRBV5-1	TRBJ2-7
ASSIVAGGKFNEQF	TRBV19	TRBJ2-1
ASSSRGIYEQF	TRBV19	TRBJ2-1
ASSLVLSNYGYT	TRBV5-6	TRBJ1-2
ASSGTGLSYEQY	TRBV11-2	TRBJ2-7
AISENEREEDTQY	TRBV10-3	TRBJ2-3
ASRPHRVAAF	TRBV6-1	TRBJ1-1
ASSFSFQVGSYEQY	TRBV5-1	TRBJ2-7
ASTLQERYT	TRBV6-1	TRBJ1-2
ASSLGGQGGEKLF	TRBV28	TRBJ1-4
ASSVRPGSTDTQY	TRBV9	TRBJ2-3
ASSSDSSYEQY	TRBV7-9	TRBJ2-7
ASRYGTGAHQPQH	TRBV28	TRBJ1-5
ASSPLVGRSSYNEQF	TRBV18	TRBJ2-1
ASSLQGRSYGYT	TRBV28	TRBJ1-2
ASSGTVPYGYT	TRBV7-9	TRBJ1-2
ASSLTGVNGYT	TRBV5-1	TRBJ1-2
ASSLDALVYGYT	TRBV11-2	TRBJ1-2
ASSRTGAEAF	TRBV4-1	TRBJ1-1